This is a list of T cell receptor beta chains from one sample in a study of blood T cells in healthy people across ages. TCRdb recomputed calls from the 5' RACE reads with MiXCR, one row per CDR3 protein. The table has about 770,000 distinct CDR3 sequences, about 42% seen once; the top ten hold roughly 19%. The sequencing input was blood. The receptors originated from a man aged 55-75 years in good health. The CDR3 runs from the conserved cysteine through the conserved F or W. The order of the fields is clone size, J gene, D gene, V gene, CDR3 protein, CDR3 DNA. The D gene is left open where the match is weak. A row's size may be missing; if present it is once, few, many or a size class.

.,TRBJ1-1,.,TRBV12-3/TRBV12-4,CASKRNTEAFF,TGTGCCAGCAAGCGTAACACTGAAGCTTTCTTT
.,TRBJ2-5,TRBD1,TRBV12-3/TRBV12-4,CASSRGQGIEETQYF,TGTGCCAGCAGCCGGGGACAGGGCATAGAAGAGACCCAGTACTTC
.,TRBJ1-2,TRBD1,TRBV9,CASSETGGKGYYGYTF,TGTGCCAGCAGCGAGACAGGGGGTAAGGGGTACTATGGCTACACCTTC
.,TRBJ1-4,TRBD1,TRBV7-6,CASSFSGGANEKLFF,TGTGCCAGCAGCTTTTCAGGGGGGGCTAATGAAAAACTGTTTTTT
.,TRBJ1-2,.,TRBV7-2,CASSLEPRRRYGYTF,TGTGCCAGCAGCTTAGAACCCAGGCGGCGCTATGGCTACACCTTC
.,TRBJ1-2,.,TRBV4-3,CASSRKGLNYGYTF,TGCGCCAGCAGCCGTAAGGGACTGAACTATGGCTACACCTTC
.,TRBJ2-5,.,TRBV5-1,CASSLGSDQETQYF,TGCGCCAGCAGCTTGGGTTCGGATCAAGAGACCCAGTACTTC
few,TRBJ1-2,.,TRBV7-9,CASSSSGTAANYGYTF,TGTGCCAGCAGCTCATCCGGGACGGCCGCTAACTATGGCTACACCTTC
few,TRBJ1-4,.,TRBV5-6,CASSLAGQGWDNEKLFF,TGTGCCAGCAGCTTGGCTGGTCAGGGATGGGATAATGAAAAACTGTTTTTT
few,TRBJ2-1,TRBD2,TRBV6-2/TRBV6-3,CASSSSLAGHYNEQFF,TGTGCCAGCAGTTCGTCACTAGCGGGGCATTACAATGAGCAGTTCTTC
many,TRBJ2-1,TRBD2,TRBV6-1,CASSEGGYWSGGAVEQFF,TGTGCCAGCAGTGAAGGGGGATATTGGAGCGGGGGGGCCGTTGAGCAGTTCTTC
few,TRBJ1-2,TRBD1,TRBV9,CASSVDGQGYGYTF,TGTGCCAGCAGCGTAGACGGACAGGGTTACGGCTACACCTTC
.,TRBJ2-5,.,TRBV6-2/TRBV6-3,CASSYVGLGRLDQYF,TGTGCCAGCAGTTACGTCGGACTGGGGCGTCTCGACCAGTACTTC
few,TRBJ1-4,TRBD1,TRBV12-3/TRBV12-4,CASSLLGQGAEKLFF,TGTGCCAGCAGTTTACTGGGACAGGGGGCTGAAAAACTGTTTTTT
.,TRBJ2-1,.,TRBV6-1,CASSPGRERNEQFF,TGTGCCAGCAGTCCCGGACGGGAGAGAAATGAGCAGTTCTTC
few,TRBJ2-5,.,TRBV6-5,CASSYSGAVPRETQYF,TGTGCCAGCAGTTACTCGGGAGCGGTTCCTCGGGAGACCCAGTACTTC